The entry below describes one TCR beta chain. Its antigen remains unidentified. No much larger clone exists at a distance of one base, and base qualities are not known. The data are from a study of immune characteristics of hereditary and idiopathic chronic pancreatitis. In the study overall: Local immune cells and TCRbeta repertoires in the pancreas were profiled in this study for hereditary and idiopathic chronic pancreatitis, with control organ donor pancreases used for comparison. TCRbeta sequencing covered a few control pancreases, roughly 7 hereditary chronic pancreatitis pancreases and about six idiopathic chronic pancreatitis pancreases. The gDNA-based approach was selected because minimal in vitro experimental manipulation of pancreas-infiltrating T cells was involved. Results the study describes overall, beyond this receptor: The study did not include chronic pancreatitis caused by alcohol use. Vbeta-Jbeta gene family usage, including TRBV10, TRBV19, TRBV23 and TRBV5, differed between hereditary and idiopathic chronic pancreatitis. Compared with controls, both chronic pancreatitis groups had significantly higher TCRbeta repertoire diversity and lower clonality. Because patient tissue could only be obtained at the time of TPIAT, differences in disease duration may have influenced the immune findings. Among approximately 13 chronic pancreatitis patients, a positive correlation was found between numbers of productive TCR rearrangements and disease severity scores.

According to the germline V gene, CDR1 reads KGHDR and CDR2 reads SFDVKD. Trimming removed 5 bases from V and 4 bases from J, leaving 7 bases between the germline ends. The CDR3 starts with the cysteine, ends with the phenylalanine, and has 12 residues. This entry keeps only the CDR3 DNA: 36 bases, framed from base 1. Patients undergoing total pancreatectomy with islet autotransplantation (TPIAT) were the source of the chronic pancreatitis pancreas tissue. Included chronic pancreatitis patients had no known history of diabetes. For TCRbeta sequencing, genomic DNA was extracted directly from bulk pancreas tissue, without T cell sorting. Pancreas tissues from patients and organ donors were collected consecutively at two US centers. Library method: the immunoSEQ multiplex PCR assay. From pancreatic genomic DNA, the TCRbeta CDR3 region and adjacent sequences were amplified and sequenced. For the original study's pipeline: Repertoire diversity was assessed as a mean normalized Shannon-Wiener index, and productive clonality and productive rearrangement counts were also measured. Control and chronic pancreatitis repertoire metrics were compared by means of the nonparametric Mann-Whitney U test. Shared clonotypes were defined as CDR3beta sequences with identical amino acid composition and length across subjects. TCRdb re-hosts the immuneACCESS table, in-frame sequences only. Its copies lack some clones; in the studies checked, an unresolved V gene accounts for under half of them, and the cause for the rest is not known. V, J and clone size are those of that table, while D and trimming were read from the DNA. This sample lists around 6,200 clones; roughly 68% were detected once. About 7% of the sample lies in the top ten.

Sample: pancreas tissue with hereditary chronic pancreatitis. The chain couples TRBV24-1 to TRBJ1-2, with no reliable assignment of the D segment. This TCR came from a human donor with chronic pancreatitis. The DNA is TGTGCCACCAGTGTGGGGTCCTATGGCTACACCTTC. Translated, it reads CATSVGSYGYTF.